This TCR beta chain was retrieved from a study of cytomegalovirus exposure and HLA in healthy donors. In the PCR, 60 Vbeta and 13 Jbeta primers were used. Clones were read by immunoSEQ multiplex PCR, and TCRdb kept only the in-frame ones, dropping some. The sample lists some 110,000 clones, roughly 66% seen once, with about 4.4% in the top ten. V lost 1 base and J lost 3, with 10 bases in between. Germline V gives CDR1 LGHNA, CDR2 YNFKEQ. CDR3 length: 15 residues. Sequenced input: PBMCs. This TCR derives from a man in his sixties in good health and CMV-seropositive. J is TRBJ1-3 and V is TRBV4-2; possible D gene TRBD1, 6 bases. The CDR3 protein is CASSQGTDNGNTIYF. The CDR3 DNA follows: TGTGCCAGCAGCCAAGGGACAGACAATGGAAACACCATATATTTT.